The 21 T cell receptor beta chains below come from one sample, sequenced in a study of blood T cell repertoires in COVID-19. Data came from immunoSEQ multiplex PCR; TCRdb stores just in-frame clones and leaves some out. Here the sample spans fewer than 250,000 clones, around 90% being singletons. Material for sequencing was PBMCs or T cells enriched from blood (not recorded which). The receptors derive from a man under 40 who had recovered from COVID-19.

The chain combines TRBV11-2 with TRBJ2-7; 8 nucleotides line up with TRBD1. Germline assignment: CDR1 SGHAT and CDR2 FQNNGV. After removal of 4 bases from V and 2 bases from J, the junction contained 4 bases not matched to a gene. The CDR3 runs 14 residues. The CDR3 loop is CASSYRTGPYEQYF. The CDR3 DNA follows: TGTGCCAGCAGCTACAGGACAGGGCCCTACGAGCAGTACTTC.

The chain employs TRBV28 and TRBJ1-5; 7 bases are a match to TRBD1. V trimming: 6 bases; J trimming: 4 bases; junction bases outside the gene matches: 9. CDR3 length: 15 residues. Germline-derived CDR1 and CDR2 are MDHEN and SYDVKM. CDR3 in amino acids: CASRYPGTVNQPQHF. The CDR3 coding sequence is TGTGCCAGCAGGTATCCCGGGACAGTGAATCAGCCCCAGCATTTT.

This rearrangement joins TRBV9 to TRBJ2-5, with 10 nucleotides matching TRBD2. The CDR3 sequence is 15 residues long. Germline CDR1 reads SGDLS; CDR2 reads YYNGEE. The ends lost 3 bases at V and 5 bases at J; junction bases unmatched: 7. The CDR3 reads CASSERAGGHETQYF. The CDR3 DNA reads as TGTGCCAGCAGCGAAAGAGCGGGGGGGCACGAGACCCAGTACTTC.

The rearrangement uses TRBV2 and TRBJ2-2, with D tentatively TRBD2 (6 bases). Germline CDR1 and CDR2: SNHLY and FYNNEI. The CDR3 runs 17 residues. V lost 7 bases and J lost 3, with 21 bases in between. CDR3 nucleotide sequence: TGTGCCAGCATTTTCGGATCGGGGGTGGTGGACACCGGGGAGCTGTTTTTT. Residues: CASIFGSGVVDTGELFF.

Here the CDR3 reads CASSYAGVGTQYF. CDR3 bases: TGTGCCAGCAGTTATGCGGGGGTAGGGACCCAGTACTTC. The chain couples TRBV6-5 to TRBJ2-5; 7 nucleotides align to TRBD2. V was pared by 3 bases and J by 7 bases, with 5 bases of the junction left unmatched. CDR1 and CDR2 from the germline V gene are MNHEY and SVGAGI. The length of the CDR3 is 13 residues.

The chain couples TRBV2 to TRBJ2-7; a weak D match, TRBD1 (5 bases). Per the germline V gene, CDR1 is SNHLY and CDR2 is FYNNEI. This CDR3 contains 13 residues. V lost 6 bases to trimming and J lost 1 base, with 10 bases between them. CDR3 sequence (DNA): TGTGCCAGCAGACTACAGGAATCCTACGAGCAGTACTTC. This gives the protein CASRLQESYEQYF.

The gene calls are TRBV7-3 and TRBJ1-1; D remains unclear. Trimming stripped 2 bases from V and 3 bases from J, with 7 bases between. The length of the CDR3 is 13 residues. The germline V gene encodes CDR1 SGHTA and CDR2 FQGTGA. The CDR3 spells CASSLRGDTEAFF. CDR3 nucleotides: TGTGCCAGCAGCTTACGCGGGGACACTGAAGCTTTCTTT.

CDR3 sequence (DNA): TGTGCCAGCAGTTTTTCCGCGGAGCCCCAGCATTTT. Residues: CASSFSAEPQHF. The gene calls are TRBV12-3 or TRBV12-4 and TRBJ1-5; D is undetermined. V dropped 3 bases and J dropped 8 bases, with 8 bases sitting between them. The CDR3 runs 12 residues.

V and J are TRBV5-7 and TRBJ2-2; TRBD2 is a possible D gene (6 bases). TRBV5-7 is treated as an ORF (open reading frame) with a function not yet certain. Trimming took 4 bases from V and 4 from J, leaving 20 bases between them. The CDR3 runs 17 residues. Here the CDR3 reads CASSPKLLGRGTGELFF. The CDR3 coding sequence is TGTGCCAGCAGCCCAAAACTACTAGGGCGGGGCACCGGGGAGCTGTTTTTT.

V gene TRBV2 combines with J gene TRBJ1-3; possibly TRBD1 for D (6 bases). Between the trimmed V and J ends, which lost 5 bases and 2 bases, there was a span of 10 bases. Germline loops: CDR1 SNHLY, CDR2 FYNNEI. The CDR3 extends over 14 amino acids. CDR3 sequence reads: CASSIGTTGNTIYF. The CDR3 bases are TGTGCCAGCAGTATTGGGACAACTGGAAACACCATATATTTT.

The chain couples TRBV12-3 or TRBV12-4 to TRBJ1-3; weak D call: TRBD1 (5 bases). The CDR3 totals 13 residues. Trimming pared 7 bases from V and 1 base from J, leaving 8 bases between. The CDR3 spells CASNTGSGNTIYF. CDR3 DNA: TGTGCCAGCAATACAGGATCTGGAAACACCATATATTTT.

The V call is TRBV7-9, the J call TRBJ1-6; 9 bases match TRBD1. Germline V gene sequence: CDR1 SEHNR, CDR2 FQNEAQ (reference sequence). The CDR3 is 12 amino acids. The V and J ends lost 11 bases and 10 bases, in that order; junction bases with no gene match: 6. The CDR3 DNA reads as TGTGCCTTGGACAGGGGAAGATCACCCCTCCACTTT. Its translation is CALDRGRSPLHF.

This clone has just one count. The chain combines TRBV7-2 with TRBJ1-1; D gene uncertain. The CDR3 extends over 14 amino acids. V dropped 2 bases and J dropped 0 bases, with 7 bases sitting between them. Germline V gives CDR1 SGHTA, CDR2 FQGNSA. The CDR3 here is CASSLYTVNTEAFF. CDR3 nucleotides: TGTGCCAGCAGCTTATATACAGTGAACACTGAAGCTTTCTTT. Full variable domain (rest looked up from reference TRBV7-2 and TRBJ1-1): GAGVSQSPSNKVTEKGKDVELRCDPISGHTALYWYRQSLGQGLEFLIYFQGNSAPDKSGLPSDRFSAERTGGSVSTLTIQRTQQEDSAVYLCASSLYTVNTEAFFGQGTRLTVV.

The chain couples TRBV7-2 to TRBJ2-7; 10 bases map to TRBD2. V shed 1 base and J 2 bases; nucleotides not matched to a gene: 8. Germline V CDR1 and CDR2: SGHTA, FQGNSA. The CDR3 is made up of 17 amino acids. As DNA, the CDR3 is TGTGCCAGCAGCTTAGGCTCTAGCGGGGGACCTACCTACGAGCAGTACTTC. This encodes CASSLGSSGGPTYEQYF.

This clone was detected only a few times. A much bigger clone sits one base away, suggesting this may be a read error. At the DNA level, this CDR3 is encoded by other sequences in the same sample as well. The chain uses TRBV6-1 and TRBJ2-3, with 11 bases identical to TRBD2. There are 15 residues in the CDR3. J gave up 4 bases and V 2 bases, and 2 bases lay outside the gene matches. CDR1 is MNHNS and CDR2 is SASEGT in the germline V gene. The chain's CDR3 is CASSELAGGPDTQYF. CDR3 in DNA: TGTGCCAGCAGTGAACTAGCGGGGGGCCCAGATACGCAGTATTTT.

This chain connects TRBV7-9 to TRBJ2-7, with 7 bases fitting TRBD2. Germline V gene sequence: CDR1 SEHNR, CDR2 FQNEAQ (reference sequence). Germline trimming cut 7 bases from V and 2 bases from J; bases unmatched to any gene: 11. The CDR3 extends over 15 amino acids. CDR3: CASTPGAGPAYEQYF. For the CDR3, the DNA is TGTGCCAGCACCCCAGGAGCGGGGCCTGCCTACGAGCAGTACTTC.

The V gene is TRBV4-2, the J gene TRBJ1-2; TRBD1 matches 7 bases. CDR3 size: 18 residues. From germline, CDR1 is LGHNA and CDR2 YNFKEQ. V was pared by 1 base and J by 3 bases, with 14 bases of the junction left unmatched. In DNA, the CDR3 is TGTGCCAGCAGCCAAGTCCTTCTCACAGGGGCTGTTCACTATGGCTACACCTTC. This translates into CASSQVLLTGAVHYGYTF.

The V gene is TRBV7-9, the J gene TRBJ2-7; 7 bases fit TRBD2. V lost 7 bases to trimming and J lost 5 bases; unmatched junction nucleotides: 11. This CDR3 spans 14 amino acids. CDR1 is SEHNR and CDR2 is FQNEAQ in the germline V gene (reference sequence). CDR3 protein: CASTPGTGGDEQYF. The CDR3 bases are TGTGCCAGCACCCCAGGGACGGGAGGCGACGAGCAGTACTTC. Combining the CDR3 with reference TRBV7-9 and TRBJ2-7 gives the whole variable domain DTGVSQNPRHKITKRGQNVTFRCDPISEHNRLYWYRQTLGQGPEFLTYFQNEAQLEKSRLLSDRFSAERPKGSFSTLEIQRTEQGDSAMYLCASTPGTGGDEQYFGPGTRLTVT.

This clone was counted between two and nine times. The CDR3 DNA follows: TGTGCCAGTAGTATCGAGGAAGCAACGACGCCCCAGCATTTT. Residues: CASSIEEATTPQHF. The rearrangement uses TRBV19 and TRBJ1-5; D ambiguous. CDR1 is LNHDA, CDR2 SQIVND, per germline (reference sequence). Trimming stripped 3 bases from V and 9 bases from J, with 15 bases between. CDR3 length equals 14 residues.

Only one count was recorded for this clone. The rearrangement joins TRBV4-2 to TRBJ2-3, with a weak D call TRBD1 (6 bases). V gave up 4 bases and J gave up 7 bases, with 15 bases separating them. The CDR3 loop spans 14 amino acids. Germline V gives CDR1 LGHNA, CDR2 YNFKEQ. The CDR3 reads CASSPGTSSYTQYF. CDR3 DNA sequence: TGTGCCAGCAGCCCTGGGACATCCTCTTATACGCAGTATTTT.

The rearrangement uses TRBV2 and TRBJ1-1, with 7 nucleotides matching TRBD1. Germline assignment: CDR1 SNHLY and CDR2 FYNNEI. The trim removed 2 bases at V and 5 bases at J, leaving 17 bases unmatched. CDR3 length: 18 residues. In DNA form, the CDR3 reads TGTGCCAGCAGTGAATCCTCCGTCCGACAGGGTTCGATAACTGAAGCTTTCTTT. This translates into CASSESSVRQGSITEAFF.